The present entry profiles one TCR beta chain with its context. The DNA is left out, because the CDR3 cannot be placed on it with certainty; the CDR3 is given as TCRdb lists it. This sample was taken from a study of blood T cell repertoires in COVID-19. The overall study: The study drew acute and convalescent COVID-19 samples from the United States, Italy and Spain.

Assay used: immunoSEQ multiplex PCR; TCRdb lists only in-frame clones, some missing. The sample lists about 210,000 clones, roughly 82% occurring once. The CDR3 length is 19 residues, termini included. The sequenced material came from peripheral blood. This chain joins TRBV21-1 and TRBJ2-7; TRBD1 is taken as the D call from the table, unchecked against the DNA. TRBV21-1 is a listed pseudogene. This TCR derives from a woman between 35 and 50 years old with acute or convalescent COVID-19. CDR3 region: CASSVATGATFTTIYEQYF.